This T cell receptor (beta chain) came from a study of blood T cells in healthy people across ages (dated by TCRdb to between 2014 and 2017). Background on the whole study: In model experiments, template switching captured roughly one uniquely barcoded TCR beta cDNA molecule for every two T cells. To avoid experimental bias, donors of different ages were distributed randomly across sequencing lanes. For two donors (one aged 18 to 30 and one aged 80 or older), the study analyzed two additional independent replicas of 1 million unique cDNA reads from the same blood draw. Four age groups were formed from the donors: young (average approximately 15 years), middle-aged (roughly 38), aged (over 55) and long-lived (about 80). Age-related changes in TCR beta repertoire diversity were measured in the study by deep sequencing normalized with unique cDNA molecular identifiers. The investigation overall reported the following: Compared with the aged group, more naive CD4+ T cells, fewer expanded clones and increased TCR diversity were shown by the long-lived group, suggesting age selection. A strong correlation was found between observed TCR beta diversity and the percentage of naive T cells measured by flow cytometry. Donor CMV infection status was unknown, potentially confounding age-related changes in expanded clonotypes. Bulk unsorted PBMC profiling prevented conclusive comparison of naive and antigen-experienced compartments. Observed TCR beta diversity per million T cells fell roughly linearly with age, and a significant reduction was already apparent by age roughly 40. Estimates of total diversity based on one million sequenced T cells were considered lower bounds and underestimates.

Of note for this clonotype: The antigen this receptor binds is unknown. Base qualities are not at hand, and no much larger clone is one base apart.

Via the germline V gene, CDR1 is SGDLS and CDR2 YYNGEE. V and J are trimmed by 5 bases and 8 bases, and the gene matches miss 3 bases of the junction. Counted from cysteine to phenylalanine, this CDR3 has 14 amino acids. Just CDR3 DNA is preserved here, 42 bases in frame from base 1. The donors were under 40 Caucasian individuals from Russia, aged roughly 6 to 95 years, who were systemically healthy. Each donor gave around 9.5 milliliters of peripheral blood, collected into EDTA-treated Vacutainer tubes. Ficoll-Paque density-gradient centrifugation was used to isolate PBMCs, with at least 7 million per sample. Trizol reagent was used to extract total RNA from PBMCs, with at least 6 micrograms per sample. The percentages of naive CD45RAhigh/CD27high T cells were determined by flow cytometry on a PBMC aliquot from every donor. Receptor amplification or capture employed 5' RACE. Sequencing was carried out with an Illumina HiSeq 2500. A second PCR of roughly 6 to 11 cycles was run with a J-beta primer mix and a sample-barcoded 5' primer. A template-switch 5' adaptor carrying 12 random nucleotides introduced a unique molecular identifier onto each TCR beta cDNA molecule. Each sample yielded at least 2.5 million CDR3-containing paired-end reads. First-strand cDNA synthesis was performed from all RNA using the Mint cDNA synthesis kit, with priming by a TRBC-specific oligonucleotide. After uracil-DNA glycosylase treatment, a first 18-cycle PCR used universal primers M1SS and BC2_uni_R on all cDNA. From the authors' description of their analysis: For normalization, 1 million high-quality reads were randomly selected from each sample, with every read carrying a distinct molecular identifier. Instead of being binned into consensus sequences, reads that shared molecular identifiers were thrown out. CDR3 identification, clonotype clustering and error correction used MiTCR with a Q25 quality threshold and the strictest error-elimination algorithm. Lower-bound total TCR beta diversity was estimated with a nonparametric unseen species model using Euler transformation. In TCRdb, the public reads were trimmed at Q25 with fastp and aligned with MiXCR, with productive beta chains retained. A single entry per CDR3 protein holds the most common genes and DNA from its merged rows. The V and J calls come from TCRdb's annotation, not from the publication. The table for this sample lists roughly 500,000 distinct CDR3 sequences; 27% of them were counted only once. The ten largest clones capture approximately 17% of the sample.

The sequenced material came from blood. This TCR was sampled from a woman aged 70-85 years in good health. The sequence joins TRBV9 to TRBJ1-6, with 11 bases matching TRBD1. The DNA sequence is given as TGTGCCAGCAGATGGGGACAGGGGGATTCACCCCTCCACTTT. The resulting protein is CASRWGQGDSPLHF.